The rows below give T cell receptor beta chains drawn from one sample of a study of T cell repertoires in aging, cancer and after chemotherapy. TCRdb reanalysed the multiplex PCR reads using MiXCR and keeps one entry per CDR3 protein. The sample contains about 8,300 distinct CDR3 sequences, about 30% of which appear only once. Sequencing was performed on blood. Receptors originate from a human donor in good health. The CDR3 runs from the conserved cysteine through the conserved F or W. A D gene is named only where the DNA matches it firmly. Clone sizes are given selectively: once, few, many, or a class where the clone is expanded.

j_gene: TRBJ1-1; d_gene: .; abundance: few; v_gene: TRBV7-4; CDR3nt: TGTGCCAGCAGCTTAGTCTGGGGAGGGAACACTGAAGCTTTCTTT; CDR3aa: CASSLVWGGNTEAFF
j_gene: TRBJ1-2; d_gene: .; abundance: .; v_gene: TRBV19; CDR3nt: TGTGCCAGTAGCGCCCCGGGGGTATTGGGTGGCTACACCTTC; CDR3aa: CASSAPGVLGGYTF
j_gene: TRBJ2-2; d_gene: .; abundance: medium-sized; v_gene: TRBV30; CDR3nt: TGTGCCTGGAGTGGGGGGGTCTTTAAGTGGACCGGGGAGCTGTTTTTT; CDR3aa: CAWSGGVFKWTGELFF
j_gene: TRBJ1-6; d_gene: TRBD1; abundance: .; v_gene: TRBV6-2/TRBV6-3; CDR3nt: TGTGCCAGCAGGGTACAGGGGGCCGTGACCCCCCTCCACTTT; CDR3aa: CASRVQGAVTPLHF
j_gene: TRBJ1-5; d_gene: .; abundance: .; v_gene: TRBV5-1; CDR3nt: TGCGCCAGCAGCTTGCTAGGGGATCGAAATCAGCCCCAGCATTTT; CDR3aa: CASSLLGDRNQPQHF
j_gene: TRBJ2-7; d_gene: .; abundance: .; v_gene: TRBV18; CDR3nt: TGTGCCAGCTCACCCTCCGCAGGGGTCGCCGAGCAGTACTTC; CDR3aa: CASSPSAGVAEQYF
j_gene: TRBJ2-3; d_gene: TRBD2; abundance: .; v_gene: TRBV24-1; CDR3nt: TGTGCCACCAGTGATTCGACTAGCGGGGGTTCGGATACGCAGTATTTT; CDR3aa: CATSDSTSGGSDTQYF
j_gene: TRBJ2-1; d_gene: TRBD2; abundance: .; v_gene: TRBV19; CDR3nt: TGTGCCAGTAGTAGTACTAGCGGGGATTTCAATGAGCAGTTCTTC; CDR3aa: CASSSTSGDFNEQFF
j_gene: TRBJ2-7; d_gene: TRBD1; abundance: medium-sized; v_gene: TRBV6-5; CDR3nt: TGTGCCAGCAGTTGGGCCGACAGGGCCTACGAGCAGTACTTC; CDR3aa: CASSWADRAYEQYF
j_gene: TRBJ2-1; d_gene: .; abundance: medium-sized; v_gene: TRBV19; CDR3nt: TGTGCCAGTAGTTTTGGACAGTACAACAATGAGCAGTTCTTC; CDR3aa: CASSFGQYNNEQFF
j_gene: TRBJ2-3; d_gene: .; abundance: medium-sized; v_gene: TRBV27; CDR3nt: TGTGCCAGCAGTTTTCGGCCGGGTTGGGCAGATACGCAGTATTTT; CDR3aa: CASSFRPGWADTQYF
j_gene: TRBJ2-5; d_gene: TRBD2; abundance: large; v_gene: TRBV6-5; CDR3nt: TGTGCCAGCAGTTCTAGCGGGGGGCCACAAGAGACCCAGTACTTC; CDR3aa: CASSSSGGPQETQYF
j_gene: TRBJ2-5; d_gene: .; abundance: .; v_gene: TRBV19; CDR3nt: TGTGCCAGTAGTATCGGGCAGGGAGCGATTGAGACCCAGTACTTC; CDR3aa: CASSIGQGAIETQYF
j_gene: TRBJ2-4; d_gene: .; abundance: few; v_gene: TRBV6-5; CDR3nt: TGTGCCAGCAGCGAGAGTACAGGGCTGGGAGCCAAAAACATTCAGTACTTC; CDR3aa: CASSESTGLGAKNIQYF
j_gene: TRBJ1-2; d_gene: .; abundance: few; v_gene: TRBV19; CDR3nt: TGTGCCAGTATTCCGAGGGGAGGCCAGGAGGGCTACACCTTC; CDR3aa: CASIPRGGQEGYTF
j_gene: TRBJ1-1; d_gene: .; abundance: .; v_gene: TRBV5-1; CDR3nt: TGCGCCAGCAGCTTGGCCACCCTCACTGAAGCTTTCTTT; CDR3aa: CASSLATLTEAFF
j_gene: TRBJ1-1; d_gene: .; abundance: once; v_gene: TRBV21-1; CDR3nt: TGTGCCAGCAAAGGGAATGGGACTGAAGCTTTCTTT; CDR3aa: CASKGNGTEAFF
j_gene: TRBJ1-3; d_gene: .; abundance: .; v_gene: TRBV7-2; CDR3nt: TGTGCCAGCAGCTCCACGATCCGGGACCACCCCACCATATATTTT; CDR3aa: CASSSTIRDHPTIYF
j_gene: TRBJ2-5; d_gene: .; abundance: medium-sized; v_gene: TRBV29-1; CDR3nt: TGCAGCGTTGCCGTCGGTTTGGCGGGGGCGACGGGCGAGACCCAGTACTTC; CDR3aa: CSVAVGLAGATGETQYF
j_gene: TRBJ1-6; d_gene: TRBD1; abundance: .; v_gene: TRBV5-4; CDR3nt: TGTGCCAGCAGCTTGGAGTGGACAGGGGGTTGTTCACCCCTCCACTTT; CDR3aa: CASSLEWTGGCSPLHF
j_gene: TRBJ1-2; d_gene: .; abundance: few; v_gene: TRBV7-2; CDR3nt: TGTGCCAGCAGCTTAGTAGGCAACTATGGCTACACCTTC; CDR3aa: CASSLVGNYGYTF
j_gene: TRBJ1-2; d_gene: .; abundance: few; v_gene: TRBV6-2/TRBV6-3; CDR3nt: TGTGCCAGCAGTTACCGACGGGACCAGAGAGGTATTGATGGCTACACCTTC; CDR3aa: CASSYRRDQRGIDGYTF
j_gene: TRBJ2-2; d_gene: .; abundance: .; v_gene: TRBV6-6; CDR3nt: TGTGCCAGCAGACCTACTAGCACTCCCGGGGAGCTGTTTTTT; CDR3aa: CASRPTSTPGELFF
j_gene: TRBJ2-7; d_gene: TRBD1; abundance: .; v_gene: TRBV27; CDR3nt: TGTGCCAGCAGTCTTGGGACAGGGTCTGCCTACGAGCAGTACTTC; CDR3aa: CASSLGTGSAYEQYF
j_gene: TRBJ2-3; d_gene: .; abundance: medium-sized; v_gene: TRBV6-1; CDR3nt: TGTGCCAGCAGTGATGGATGGGAAGGGGATACGCAGTATTTT; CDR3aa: CASSDGWEGDTQYF
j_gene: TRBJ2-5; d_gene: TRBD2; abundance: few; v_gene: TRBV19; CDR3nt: TGTGCCAGTAGTATCCGGGCGGGGGGCAAAGAGACCCAGTACTTC; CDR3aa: CASSIRAGGKETQYF
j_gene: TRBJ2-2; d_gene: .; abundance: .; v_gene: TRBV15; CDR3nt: TGTGCCACCAGAGCCCAGACGAACACCGGGGAGCTGTTTTTT; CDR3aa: CATRAQTNTGELFF
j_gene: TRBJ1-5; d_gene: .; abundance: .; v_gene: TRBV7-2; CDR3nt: TGTGCCAGCAGCCTACACCGGAGTCAGCCCCAGCATTTT; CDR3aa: CASSLHRSQPQHF
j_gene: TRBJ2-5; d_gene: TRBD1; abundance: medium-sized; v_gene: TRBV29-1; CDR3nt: TGCAGCGTCGAAAAGTGGACAGGCTTACAAGAGACCCAGTACTTC; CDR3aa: CSVEKWTGLQETQYF
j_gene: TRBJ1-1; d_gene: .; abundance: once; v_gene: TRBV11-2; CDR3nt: TGTGCCAGCAGCTTAGTGTTAGGGGGTCGGGCTGAAGCTTTCTTT; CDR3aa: CASSLVLGGRAEAFF
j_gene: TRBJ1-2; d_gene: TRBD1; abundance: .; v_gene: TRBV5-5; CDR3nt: TGTGCCAGCAGCCCCGACAGGGGAGGTGGCTACACCTTC; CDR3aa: CASSPDRGGGYTF
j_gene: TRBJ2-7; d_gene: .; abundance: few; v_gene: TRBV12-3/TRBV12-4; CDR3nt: TGTGCCAGCAGTCCATCCGCGGTCTACGAGCAGTACTTC; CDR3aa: CASSPSAVYEQYF
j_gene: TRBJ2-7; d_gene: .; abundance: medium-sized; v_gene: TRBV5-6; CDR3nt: TGTGCCAGCAGCTTGACACGTTACGAGCAGTACTTC; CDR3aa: CASSLTRYEQYF
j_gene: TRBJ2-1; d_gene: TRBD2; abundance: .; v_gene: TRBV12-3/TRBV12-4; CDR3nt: TGTGCCAGCGGCGTGACTAGCGGGGGGACAAATGAGCAGTTCTTC; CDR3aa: CASGVTSGGTNEQFF
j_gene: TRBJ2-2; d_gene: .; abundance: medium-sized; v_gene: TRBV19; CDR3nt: TGTGCCAGTAGTGACCGGTACACCGGGGAGCTGTTTTTT; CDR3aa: CASSDRYTGELFF
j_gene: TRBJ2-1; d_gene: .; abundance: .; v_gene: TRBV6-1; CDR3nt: TGTGCCAGCAACCAACTTCCCTACAATGAGCAGTTCTTC; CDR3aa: CASNQLPYNEQFF
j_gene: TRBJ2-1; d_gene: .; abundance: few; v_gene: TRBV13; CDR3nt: TGTGCCAGCAGCTTAAGAGGGAAGGTATCCTACAATGAGCAGTTCTTC; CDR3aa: CASSLRGKVSYNEQFF
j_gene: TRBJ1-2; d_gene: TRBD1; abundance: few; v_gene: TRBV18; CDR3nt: TGTGCCAGCTCACCCGGGACAGGGAATGGCTACACCTTC; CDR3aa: CASSPGTGNGYTF
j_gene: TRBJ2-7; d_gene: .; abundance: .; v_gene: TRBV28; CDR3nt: TGTGCCAGCATTGGTGCGTCGACAGAAAGCTCCTACGAGCAGTACTTC; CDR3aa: CASIGASTESSYEQYF
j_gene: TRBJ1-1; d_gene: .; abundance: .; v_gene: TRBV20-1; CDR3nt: TGCAGTGCTAGAGATCCCAGAGAGGGTCAGGGAGCTTTCTTT; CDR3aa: CSARDPREGQGAFF
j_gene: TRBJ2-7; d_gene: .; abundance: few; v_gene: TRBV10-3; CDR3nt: TGTGCCATCAGTGAAGGCAGGGGCGTAAACGAGCAGTACTTC; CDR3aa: CAISEGRGVNEQYF
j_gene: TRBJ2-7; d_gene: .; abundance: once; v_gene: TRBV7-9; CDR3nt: TGTGCCAGCAGCCCCGAACGTGTATTCGAGCAGTACTTC; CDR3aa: CASSPERVFEQYF